The clone carrying this T cell receptor beta chain was detected only a few times. These data belong to a study of T cells after yellow fever vaccination. CDR1 is SGHTA and CDR2 is FQGNSA in the germline V gene. This CDR3 spans 15 amino acids. The germline V and J ends were trimmed by 1 base and 6 bases, with 16 bases remaining between them. TCRdb re-called the 5' RACE reads with MiXCR, one entry per CDR3 protein. There are 500,000 to 550,000 distinct CDR3 sequences in the sample; 21% occur only once, and around 16% lies in the top ten. The origin of this receptor is a man between 18 and 35 years old who received the YFV17D yellow fever vaccine. Sequenced material: PBMCs, taken 21 days after the first yellow fever vaccination. The chain couples TRBV7-2 to TRBJ2-7; a possible D gene is TRBD1 (6 bases). CDR3 nucleotides: TGTGCCAGCAGCTTAGTCTACGGACAGCGGCGCGAGCAGTACTTC. Translated: CASSLVYGQRREQYF.